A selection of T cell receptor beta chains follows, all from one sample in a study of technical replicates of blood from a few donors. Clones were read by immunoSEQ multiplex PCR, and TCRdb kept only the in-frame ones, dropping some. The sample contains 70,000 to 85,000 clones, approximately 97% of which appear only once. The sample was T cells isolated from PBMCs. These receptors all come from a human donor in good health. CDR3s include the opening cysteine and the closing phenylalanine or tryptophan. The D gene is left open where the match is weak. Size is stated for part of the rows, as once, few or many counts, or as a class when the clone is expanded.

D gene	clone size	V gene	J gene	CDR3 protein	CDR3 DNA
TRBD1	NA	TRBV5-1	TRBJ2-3	CASSSYRGSTDTQYF	TGCGCCAGCAGCTCGTACAGGGGTAGCACAGATACGCAGTATTTT
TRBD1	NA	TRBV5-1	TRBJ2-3	CASSLGQGATDTQYF	TGCGCCAGCAGCCTTGGACAGGGGGCCACAGATACGCAGTATTTT
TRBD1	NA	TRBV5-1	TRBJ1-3	CASSFWGQGFLGGNTIYF	TGCGCCAGCAGCTTCTGGGGACAGGGATTTTTGGGTGGAAACACCATATATTTT
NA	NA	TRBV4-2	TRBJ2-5	CASSQGTFQETQYF	TGTGCCAGCAGCCAAGGAACATTTCAAGAGACCCAGTACTTC
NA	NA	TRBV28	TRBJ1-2	CASSFGQFNAIYGYTF	TGTGCCAGCAGTTTTGGGCAGTTCAACGCAATCTATGGCTACACCTTC
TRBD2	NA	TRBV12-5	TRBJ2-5	CASGLGSGGAEGETQYF	TGTGCTAGTGGTTTAGGGAGCGGGGGGGCCGAGGGCGAGACCCAGTACTTC
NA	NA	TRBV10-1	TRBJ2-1	CASSAGEGSHNEQFF	TGCGCCAGCAGTGCGGGCGAGGGTAGCCACAATGAGCAGTTCTTC
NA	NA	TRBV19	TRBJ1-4	CASSISRVTNEKLFF	TGTGCCAGTAGTATCTCCAGGGTAACTAATGAAAAACTGTTTTTT
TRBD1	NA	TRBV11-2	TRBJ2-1	CASRQPGQGYNEQFF	TGTGCCAGCAGGCAACCGGGACAGGGGTACAATGAGCAGTTCTTC
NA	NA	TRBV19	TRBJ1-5	CASRIVGGNQPQHF	TGTGCCAGTAGGATCGTCGGAGGGAATCAGCCCCAGCATTTT
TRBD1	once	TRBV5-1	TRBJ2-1	CASSDRDRGNEQFF	TGCGCCAGCAGCGACCGGGACAGGGGTAATGAGCAGTTCTTC
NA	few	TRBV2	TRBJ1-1	CASSQGSRNTEAFF	TGTGCCAGCAGCCAGGGGTCGAGGAACACTGAAGCTTTCTTT
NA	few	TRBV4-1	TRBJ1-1	CASSQGRQVSNTEAFF	TGCGCCAGCAGCCAAGGTCGTCAGGTATCTAACACTGAAGCTTTCTTT
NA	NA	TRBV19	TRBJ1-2	CASSIHRAYGYTF	TGTGCCAGTAGTATCCACAGGGCCTATGGCTACACCTTC
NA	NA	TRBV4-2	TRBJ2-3	CASSQEGLGGADTQYF	TGTGCCAGCAGCCAAGAGGGCCTCGGAGGAGCAGATACGCAGTATTTT
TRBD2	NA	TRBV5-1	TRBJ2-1	CASSYGTSHNEQFF	TGCGCCAGCAGCTATGGGACTAGCCACAATGAGCAGTTCTTC
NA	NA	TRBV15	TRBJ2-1	CATSSVGRASDEQFF	TGTGCCACCAGCAGCGTGGGACGGGCTAGCGATGAGCAGTTCTTC
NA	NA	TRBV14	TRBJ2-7	CASSQERLGQRTYEQYF	TGTGCCAGCAGCCAAGAACGACTCGGACAACGAACCTACGAGCAGTACTTC
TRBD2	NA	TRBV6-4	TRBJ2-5	CASSRLAGLETQYF	TGTGCCAGCAGTCGACTAGCGGGACTTGAGACCCAGTACTTC
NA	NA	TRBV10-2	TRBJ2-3	CASSESTGDTQYF	TGCGCCAGCAGTGAGTCTACAGGGGATACGCAGTATTTT
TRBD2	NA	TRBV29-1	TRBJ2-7	CSVVSSTSTYYEQYF	TGCAGCGTTGTATCCTCGACTAGCACTTACTACGAGCAGTACTTC
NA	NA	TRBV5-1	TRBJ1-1	CASSLASAGRMNTEAFF	TGCGCCAGCAGCTTGGCTAGCGCAGGACGCATGAACACTGAAGCTTTCTTT
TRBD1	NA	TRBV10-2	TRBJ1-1	CASSATGQGTEAFF	TGCGCCAGCAGTGCGACAGGGCAAGGCACTGAAGCTTTCTTT
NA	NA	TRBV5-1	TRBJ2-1	CASSLGTTYNEQFF	TGCGCCAGCAGCTTGGGGACTACCTACAATGAGCAGTTCTTC
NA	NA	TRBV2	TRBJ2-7	CASTSSSHEQYF	TGTGCCAGCACCTCCTCTAGCCACGAGCAGTACTTC
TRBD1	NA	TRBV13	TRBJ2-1	CASSFWTGRGEQFF	TGTGCCAGCAGCTTTTGGACAGGGCGTGGGGAGCAGTTCTTC